This entry concerns a single T cell receptor beta chain. What it recognizes is unknown. The data originate from a study of a mutant IDH1 vaccine in newly diagnosed glioma. On the study more broadly: Vaccine dosing followed radiotherapy by 4-6 weeks, or accompanied temozolomide cycles.

Regarding time point: week 35, safety follow-up. Topical imiquimod was applied with each vaccine dose, which held 300 ug of mutant IDH1 20-mer peptide. At weeks 1, 3, 5, 7, 11, 15, 19 and 23, patients received a vaccination, eight in all. This CDR3 has 14 amino acids. The germline gives CDR1 SGHTA, CDR2 FQGNSA. V dropped 5 bases and J dropped 3; count of bases not matched to a gene: 5. Generated by immunoSEQ multiplex PCR, the TCRdb table keeps only in-frame clones and is missing some. The repertoire holds 30,000 to 40,000 clones, around three quarters seen once, with approximately 3.2% in the top ten.

Sequencing was performed on PBMCs, taken from a glioma patient whose treatment included an IDH1 peptide vaccine. The V and J genes are TRBV7-2 and TRBJ2-7, with 9 bases lining up with TRBD1. The sequence was obtained from a middle-aged man with glioma. Some clones in this sample may be carry-over from other donors' samples. CDR3 loop: CASSPTGGGYEQYF. The CDR3 nucleotides are TGTGCCAGCAGCCCGACAGGGGGTGGCTACGAGCAGTACTTC.